The 16 T cell receptor beta chains below come from one sample, sequenced in a study of radiotherapy plus CTLA-4 blockade in lung cancer. Sequenced by immunoSEQ multiplex PCR; TCRdb stores in-frame clones only, minus some. This sample yields some 120,000 clones, of which roughly four fifths are seen a single time; about 3.3% belongs to the top ten. Sequenced material: peripheral blood, taken from a patient treated with radiotherapy plus ipilimumab. These receptors came from a human donor with non-small cell lung cancer that progressed on radiotherapy plus ipilimumab. Some clones in this sample may be carry-over from other donors' samples.

V gene TRBV28 combines with J gene TRBJ2-2; D remains ambiguous. The CDR3 contains 11 residues. Germline CDR1 is MDHEN and CDR2 is SYDVKM. V lost 10 bases and J lost 7, with 10 bases in between. The CDR3 sequence: CATYLNGELFF. The CDR3 nucleotides read TGTGCCACCTACCTTAACGGGGAGCTGTTTTTT.

V gene TRBV27 combines with J gene TRBJ2-7; D uncertain. The CDR3 extends over 15 amino acids. The V and J ends lost 5 bases and 2 bases respectively, with 16 bases between them. Germline lookup yields CDR1 MNHEY and CDR2 SMNVEV (reference sequence). CDR3 loop: CASSKIQDVAYEQYF. The CDR3 DNA reads TGTGCCAGCAGTAAAATACAAGACGTAGCCTACGAGCAGTACTTC.

The gene calls are TRBV5-1 and TRBJ2-5, with unresolved D. This CDR3 comprises 14 residues. Per germline, CDR1 SGHRS and CDR2 YFSETQ. Trimming stripped 0 bases from V and 0 bases from J, with 6 bases between. CDR3 sequence reads: CASSLGGNQETQYF. In nucleotides, the CDR3 is TGCGCCAGCAGCTTGGGTGGTAACCAAGAGACCCAGTACTTC.

This chain links TRBV5-4 with TRBJ1-2, with TRBD1 as a possible D gene (5 bases). The ends were cut back, 0 bases at V and 4 bases at J, with 7 bases in the middle. The CDR3 contains 13 residues. The germline V gene has CDR1 SGHNT and CDR2 YYREEE (reference sequence). CDR3 amino acids: CASSLDGTYGYTF. The CDR3 region has the DNA TGTGCCAGCAGCTTGGATGGGACCTATGGCTACACCTTC.

V gene TRBV13 combines with J gene TRBJ1-5, with D unclear. The length of the CDR3 is 13 residues. Between the trimmed V and J ends, which lost 5 bases and 4 bases, there was a span of 9 bases. Germline lookup yields CDR1 PRHDT and CDR2 FYEKMQ (reference sequence). CDR3 amino acids: CASSPGGNQPQHF. DNA of the CDR3: TGTGCCAGCAGCCCCGGAGGGAATCAGCCCCAGCATTTT.

The rearrangement joins TRBV5-4 to TRBJ2-1; D might be TRBD2 (5 bases). Trimming took off 0 bases at V and 0 bases at J, with 10 bases between the two ends. Germline V gene sequence: CDR1 SGHNT, CDR2 YYREEE (reference sequence). The CDR3 consists of 16 residues. The CDR3 is CASSLGGAGSYNEQFF. CDR3 nucleotide sequence: TGTGCCAGCAGCTTGGGCGGCGCGGGCTCCTACAATGAGCAGTTCTTC.

The genes are TRBV10-3 and TRBJ1-6; possible D gene TRBD1, 5 bases. The germline V gene encodes CDR1 ENHRY and CDR2 SYGVKD. This CDR3 is built from 15 residues. Trimming left V 3 bases short and J 4 bases short, with 10 bases between. The CDR3 protein is CAISDWGSYNSPLHF. Written as DNA, the CDR3 is TGTGCCATCAGTGACTGGGGGTCGTATAATTCACCCCTCCACTTT.

The rearrangement links TRBV5-4 to TRBJ1-1; maybe TRBD1 (6 bases). From germline, CDR1 is SGHNT and CDR2 YYREEE (reference sequence). The CDR3 spans 14 residues. Trimming removed 7 bases from V and 0 bases from J, with 13 bases in between. CDR3 amino acids: CASSPGVLNTEAFF. In DNA form, the CDR3 reads TGTGCCAGCTCCCCAGGGGTCCTGAACACTGAAGCTTTCTTT.

This clone occurred a few times. The chain has TRBV4-3 and TRBJ2-3, with D possibly being TRBD2 (6 bases). Trimming removed 3 bases at V and 3 bases at J, with 16 bases between. Per the germline V gene, CDR1 is LGHNA and CDR2 is YSLEER. There are 16 residues in the CDR3. This CDR3 reads CASSQVVGGETDTQYF. The CDR3 DNA reads TGCGCCAGCAGCCAGGTGGTGGGGGGTGAGACAGATACGCAGTATTTT.

The chain combines TRBV4-1 with TRBJ2-6, with D maybe TRBD2 (5 bases). This CDR3 spans 16 amino acids. Germline CDR1 MGHRA, CDR2 YSYEKL. The ends were cut back, 5 bases at V and 1 base at J, with 12 bases in the middle. CDR3 protein: CASSKIGGSGANVLTF. The CDR3 DNA reads TGCGCCAGCAGCAAAATCGGAGGATCTGGGGCCAACGTCCTGACTTTC.

This chain joins TRBV9 and TRBJ1-2; no clear D gene. Trimming took off 4 bases at V and 5 bases at J, with 15 bases between the two ends. The length of the CDR3 is 14 residues. CDR1 SGDLS and CDR2 YYNGEE come from the germline V gene. The CDR3 nucleotides read TGTGCCAGCAGCCCAAATGTGGGTCCTTATGGCTACACCTTC. This translates into CASSPNVGPYGYTF.

The V call is TRBV7-6, the J call TRBJ1-3, with a weak D call TRBD1 (5 bases). Germline V CDR1 and CDR2: SGHVS, FNYEAQ. CDR3 size: 14 residues. Trimming removed 2 bases at V and 4 bases at J, with 9 bases between. The CDR3 DNA sequence: TGTGCCAGCAGCTTACCAGGGTACGGAAACACCATATATTTT. This encodes CASSLPGYGNTIYF.

The V call is TRBV5-4, the J call TRBJ1-4, with 9 bases fitting TRBD1. Germline CDR1 SGHNT, CDR2 YYREEE (reference sequence). This CDR3 contains 15 residues. With V trimmed by 0 bases and J by 8 bases, 5 bases remained unmatched. The CDR3 protein is CASSLDRGQREKLFF. DNA of the CDR3: TGTGCCAGCAGCTTGGACAGGGGGCAAAGAGAAAAACTGTTTTTT.

The rearrangement joins TRBV10-3 to TRBJ2-4; TRBD1 agrees at 7 bases. Germline CDR1 reads ENHRY; CDR2 reads SYGVKD. V dropped 6 bases and J dropped 5; count of bases not matched to a gene: 4. The CDR3 contains 13 residues. The CDR3 DNA sequence: TGTGCCATCAGCACCGGGACAGAAAACATTCAGTACTTC. Translation gives CAISTGTENIQYF.

CDR3 protein: CAWSRRTGLMAEAFF. In nucleotides, the CDR3 is TGTGCCTGGAGTAGGAGGACAGGCCTGATGGCTGAAGCTTTCTTT. The chain couples TRBV30 to TRBJ1-1; 7 bases align to TRBD1. CDR3 length equals 15 residues. Germline values: CDR1 GTSNPN, CDR2 SVGIG (reference sequence). Unmatched junction bases numbered 12, after V lost 2 bases and J lost 6 bases.

This chain links TRBV11-3 with TRBJ2-3; 9 bases align to TRBD2. This CDR3 region has 16 residues. The V gene end was trimmed by 5 bases and the J gene end by 4 bases; junction bases not matched to a gene: 10. Germline lookup yields CDR1 SGHNT and CDR2 YENEEA. CDR3 region: CASSPAQRGASDTQYF. CDR3 in DNA: TGTGCCAGCAGCCCCGCTCAGCGGGGGGCTTCAGATACGCAGTATTTT. Full variable domain (rest looked up from reference TRBV11-3 and TRBJ2-3): EAGVVQSPRYKIIEKKQPVAFWCNPISGHNTLYWYLQNLGQGPELLIRYENEEAVDDSQLPKDRFSAERLKGVDSTLKIQPAELGDSAVYLCASSPAQRGASDTQYFGPGTRLTVL.